Described below is a single T cell receptor beta chain sequence and its context. No antigen is known for it. The CDR3 contains 15 residues. With 5 bases clipped from V and 3 bases from J, the junction kept 7 bases outside the gene matches. The germline V gene has CDR1 SEHNR and CDR2 FQNEAQ (reference sequence). Libraries were prepared by immunoSEQ multiplex PCR; TCRdb keeps only in-frame clonotypes and omits some of them. The top ten clones hold over 7.5% of a sample with 200,000 or so clones, 94% of them seen once. This sample is drawn from a study of T cell responses to AZD1222 COVID-19 vaccine. Study findings and constraints: Donors skewed white British and female; clonal diversity was possibly underestimated. Reportedly, close to half of spike-specific TCRs are directed against unmutated variant regions.

The gene calls are TRBV7-9 and TRBJ1-1, with TRBD1 matching 9 bases. The sample here was peripheral blood, taken on day 0 of AZD1222 vaccination. This receptor was obtained from an adult in good health. The CDR3 loop is CASSPGQGRDTEAFF. The CDR3 DNA sequence: TGTGCCAGCAGCCCGGGACAGGGCAGGGACACTGAAGCTTTCTTT. The whole variable domain, remainder taken from reference TRBV7-9 and TRBJ1-1, is DTGVSQNPRHKITKRGQNVTFRCDPISEHNRLYWYRQTLGQGPEFLTYFQNEAQLEKSRLLSDRFSAERPKGSFSTLEIQRTEQGDSAMYLCASSPGQGRDTEAFFGQGTRLTVV.